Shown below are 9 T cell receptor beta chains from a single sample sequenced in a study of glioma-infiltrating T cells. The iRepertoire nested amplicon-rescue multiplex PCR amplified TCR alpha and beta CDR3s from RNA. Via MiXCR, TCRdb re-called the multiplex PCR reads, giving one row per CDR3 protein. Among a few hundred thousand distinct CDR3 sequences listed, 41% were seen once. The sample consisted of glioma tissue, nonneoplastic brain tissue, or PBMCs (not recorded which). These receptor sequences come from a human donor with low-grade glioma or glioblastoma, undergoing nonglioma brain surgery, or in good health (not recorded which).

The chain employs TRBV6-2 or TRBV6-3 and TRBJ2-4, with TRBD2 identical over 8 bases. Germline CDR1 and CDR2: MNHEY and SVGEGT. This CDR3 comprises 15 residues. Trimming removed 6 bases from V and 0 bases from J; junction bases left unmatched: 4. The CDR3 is CASRLAELAKNIQYF. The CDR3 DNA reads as TGTGCCAGCAGACTAGCGGAATTAGCCAAAAACATTCAGTACTTC.

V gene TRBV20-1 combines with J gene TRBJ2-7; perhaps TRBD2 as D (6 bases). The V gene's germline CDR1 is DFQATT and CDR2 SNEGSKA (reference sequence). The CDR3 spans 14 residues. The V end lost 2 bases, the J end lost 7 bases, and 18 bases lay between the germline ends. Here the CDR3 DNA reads TGCAGTGCTAGACTGGATTACCTGGCGGGGGAGCAGTACTTC. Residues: CSARLDYLAGEQYF.

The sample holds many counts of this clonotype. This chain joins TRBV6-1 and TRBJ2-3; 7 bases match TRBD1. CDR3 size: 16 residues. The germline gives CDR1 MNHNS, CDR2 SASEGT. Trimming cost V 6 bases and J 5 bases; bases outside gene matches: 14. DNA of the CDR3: TGTGCCAGCAGGGATGACAGGGCCCTAGCTGGAGATACGCAGTATTTT. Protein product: CASRDDRALAGDTQYF.

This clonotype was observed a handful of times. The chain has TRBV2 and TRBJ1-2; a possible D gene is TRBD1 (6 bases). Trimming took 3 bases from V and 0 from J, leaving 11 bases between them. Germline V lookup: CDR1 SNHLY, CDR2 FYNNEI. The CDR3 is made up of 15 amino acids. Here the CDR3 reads CASSEDRTANYGYTF. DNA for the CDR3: TGTGCCAGCAGTGAGGACAGAACCGCTAACTATGGCTACACCTTC.

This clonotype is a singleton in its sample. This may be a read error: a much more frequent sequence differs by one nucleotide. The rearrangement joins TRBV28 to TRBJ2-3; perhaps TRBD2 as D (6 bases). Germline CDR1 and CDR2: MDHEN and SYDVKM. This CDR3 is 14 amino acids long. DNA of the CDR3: TGTACCAGCAGTTTCAGTGCGGGGACAGATACGCAGTATTTT. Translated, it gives CTSSFSAGTDTQYF.

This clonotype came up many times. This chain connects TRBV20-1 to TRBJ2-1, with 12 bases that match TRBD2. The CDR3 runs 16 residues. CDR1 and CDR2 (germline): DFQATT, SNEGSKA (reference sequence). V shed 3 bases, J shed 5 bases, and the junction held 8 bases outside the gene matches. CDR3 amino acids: CSASLPSGRAHNEQFF. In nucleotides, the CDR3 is TGCAGTGCTAGCCTTCCTAGCGGGAGGGCTCACAATGAGCAGTTCTTC.

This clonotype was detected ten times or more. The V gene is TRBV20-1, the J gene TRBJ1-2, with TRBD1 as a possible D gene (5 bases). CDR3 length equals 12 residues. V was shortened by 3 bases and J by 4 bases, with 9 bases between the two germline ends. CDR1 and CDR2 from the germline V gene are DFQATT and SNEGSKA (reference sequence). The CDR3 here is CSASGTSYGYTF. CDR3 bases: TGCAGTGCTAGCGGGACCTCCTATGGCTACACCTTC.

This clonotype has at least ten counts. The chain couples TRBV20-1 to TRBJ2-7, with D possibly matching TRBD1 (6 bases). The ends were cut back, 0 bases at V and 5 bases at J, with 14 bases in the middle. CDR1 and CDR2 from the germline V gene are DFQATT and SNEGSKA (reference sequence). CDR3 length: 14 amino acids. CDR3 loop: CSARDWMGADEQYF. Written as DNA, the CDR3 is TGCAGTGCTAGAGATTGGATGGGGGCCGACGAGCAGTACTTC.

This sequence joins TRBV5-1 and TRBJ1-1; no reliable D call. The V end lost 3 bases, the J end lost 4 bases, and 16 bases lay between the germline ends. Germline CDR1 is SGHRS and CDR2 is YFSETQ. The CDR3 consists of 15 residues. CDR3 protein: CASSWNSRQSTEAFF. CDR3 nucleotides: TGCGCCAGCAGCTGGAATTCTCGACAAAGCACTGAAGCTTTCTTT.